Shown below are 18 T cell receptor beta chains from a single sample sequenced in a study of T cells in Graves' hyperthyroidism and ophthalmopathy. RNA transcripts gave rise to amplified TCR beta CDR3 regions. An initial round of RT-PCR targeting the TCR CDR3 relied on the HTBI primer set. Via MiXCR, TCRdb re-called the multiplex PCR reads, giving one row per CDR3 protein. The sample has about 280,000 distinct CDR3 sequences; around a quarter are singletons. The specimen sequenced was blood. The source of these receptors is a man in his forties with Graves' hyperthyroidism that later progressed to Graves' ophthalmopathy.

This clonotype was counted at least ten times. V gene TRBV19 combines with J gene TRBJ2-5, with 10 bases aligning to TRBD2. CDR3 length equals 14 residues. Germline trimming cut 9 bases from V and 4 bases from J; bases unmatched to any gene: 8. CDR1 and CDR2 (germline): LNHDA, SQIVND (reference sequence). This CDR3 reads CASKLAGSVETQYF. CDR3 DNA sequence: TGTGCCAGCAAACTAGCGGGATCGGTAGAGACCCAGTACTTC.

This chain joins TRBV20-1 and TRBJ2-7; 8 bases map to TRBD2. V lost 5 bases to trimming and J lost 6 bases; unmatched junction nucleotides: 9. The CDR3 runs 13 residues. CDR1 DFQATT and CDR2 SNEGSKA come from the germline V gene (reference sequence). The CDR3 coding sequence is TGCAGTGCTTTACGGGAGGGCAAGGTCGAGCAGTACTTC. This codes for CSALREGKVEQYF.

This clonotype was observed at least ten times. V usage is TRBV11-1 and J usage is TRBJ1-1; no reliable D call. CDR3 length: 18 amino acids. Trimming removed 1 base from V and 8 bases from J, with 26 bases in between. The germline gives CDR1 SGHAT, CDR2 FQDESV (reference sequence). The CDR3 sequence: CASSLVSTWVRQSREAFF. In DNA form, the CDR3 reads TGTGCCAGCAGCTTAGTCTCCACTTGGGTCAGACAATCGAGGGAAGCTTTCTTT.

At least ten counts were recorded for this clonotype. Germline is not matched at one junction end, which may reflect a read error. The chain links TRBV20-1 to TRBJ1-1; 9 nucleotides align to TRBD1. The CDR3 is 14 amino acids. Per germline, CDR1 DFQATT and CDR2 SNEGSKA (reference sequence). CDR3 loop: CSAGDGGTGLRAFF. In DNA, the CDR3 is TGCAGTGCTGGAGATGGAGGGACAGGGCTTAGAGCTTTCTTT.

This clonotype was seen ten or more times. The chain links TRBV5-5 to TRBJ2-7; TRBD1 aligns across 7 bases. V lost 3 bases, J lost 5 bases, and 14 bases stayed unmatched. This CDR3 contains 16 residues. The germline V gene encodes CDR1 SGHKS and CDR2 YYEKEE (reference sequence). The CDR3 sequence is CASSSDLDRKSDEQYF. In nucleotides, the CDR3 is TGTGCCAGCAGCTCAGACCTGGACAGGAAGTCGGACGAGCAGTACTTC.

This clonotype was observed many times. The rearrangement links TRBV11-1 to TRBJ1-3; D is ambiguous. V lost 5 bases and J 0 bases, leaving 8 bases between the germline ends. The CDR3 has 14 amino acids. In germline, CDR1 is SGHAT, CDR2 FQDESV (reference sequence). The CDR3 is CASSKWGSGNTIYF. The CDR3 DNA sequence: TGTGCCAGCAGCAAATGGGGCTCTGGAAACACCATATATTTT.

This clonotype was picked up many times. This chain connects TRBV11-2 to TRBJ2-5; possibly TRBD1 for D (6 bases). The CDR3 is 14 amino acids. The V gene's germline CDR1 is SGHAT and CDR2 FQNNGV. V gave up 2 bases and J gave up 5 bases, with 12 bases separating them. The CDR3 loop reads CASSLIRGGETQYF. The CDR3 bases are TGTGCCAGCAGCTTAATCAGGGGTGGGGAGACCCAGTACTTC.

V gene TRBV7-9 combines with J gene TRBJ2-7; 8 bases align to TRBD2. Germline trimming cut 3 bases from V and 6 bases from J; bases unmatched to any gene: 4. Per germline, CDR1 SEHNR and CDR2 FQNEAQ (reference sequence). The CDR3 contains 13 residues. The CDR3 nucleotides read TGTGCCAGCAGCTTGGGACTAGAAGGCGAGCAGTACTTC. The encoded protein is CASSLGLEGEQYF.

Many counts were recorded for this clonotype. The V call is TRBV19, the J call TRBJ1-1; the D is unclear. V lost 3 bases to trimming and J lost 1 base, with 6 bases between them. The germline CDR1 and CDR2 sequences are LNHDA and SQIVND (reference sequence). The CDR3 loop spans 13 amino acids. CDR3: CASSIAENTEAFF. For the CDR3, the DNA is TGTGCCAGTAGTATTGCAGAGAACACTGAAGCTTTCTTT. Using reference TRBV19 and TRBJ1-1 for the parts outside the CDR3, the full variable domain is DGGITQSPKYLFRKEGQNVTLSCEQNLNHDAMYWYRQDPGQGLRLIYYSQIVNDFQKGDIAEGYSVSREKKESFPLTVTSAQKNPTAFYLCASSIAENTEAFFGQGTRLTVV.

This clonotype appeared many times. V is TRBV28 and J is TRBJ2-4; D is perhaps TRBD1 or TRBD2 (5 bases each). Trimming stripped 4 bases from V and 9 bases from J, with 10 bases between. Germline CDR1 reads MDHEN; CDR2 reads SYDVKM. This CDR3 contains 12 residues. CDR3 protein: CASSYTGTIQYF. DNA of the CDR3: TGTGCCAGCAGTTATACGGGGACCATTCAGTACTTC.

This clonotype has ten or more counts. The chain is built from TRBV2 and TRBJ2-5, with D perhaps TRBD1 (6 bases). Between the trimmed V and J ends, which lost 0 bases and 2 bases, there was a span of 7 bases. The CDR3 is 14 amino acids. CDR1 and CDR2 (germline): SNHLY, FYNNEI. CDR3 DNA sequence: TGTGCCAGCAGTGAAGCCCAGGGGCAAGAGACCCAGTACTTC. This gives the protein CASSEAQGQETQYF.

This chain connects TRBV6-2 or TRBV6-3 to TRBJ1-1, with D uncertain. V was cut by 2 bases and J by 5 bases, with 9 bases left in between. This CDR3 spans 13 amino acids. Per germline, CDR1 MNHEY and CDR2 SVGEGT. CDR3 DNA: TGTGCCAGCAGTTACAGGAAAGGAACTGAAGCTTTCTTT. Its translation is CASSYRKGTEAFF.

This clonotype has just one count. This sequence joins TRBV20-1 and TRBJ2-5, with a possible D match to TRBD2 (6 bases). The CDR3 is 15 amino acids. The ends were cut back, 0 bases at V and 5 bases at J, with 16 bases in the middle. Germline lookup yields CDR1 DFQATT and CDR2 SNEGSKA (reference sequence). This chain's CDR3 is CSARDASSAGETQYF. The DNA for the CDR3 is TGCAGTGCTAGAGATGCCTCTAGCGCCGGGGAGACCCAGTACTTC.

The chain uses TRBV6-2 or TRBV6-3 and TRBJ2-7; a possible D gene is TRBD2 (6 bases). The CDR3 has 18 amino acids. Germline V gene sequence: CDR1 MNHEY, CDR2 SVGEGT. V dropped 0 bases and J dropped 1 base, with 19 bases sitting between them. In nucleotides, the CDR3 is TGTGCCAGCAGTTACTCGGCGATGGAGGGAAGTTGGTCCTACGAGCAGTACTTC. Its translation: CASSYSAMEGSWSYEQYF.

This clonotype occurred a few times. V is TRBV12-3 or TRBV12-4 and J is TRBJ2-7; 11 nucleotides agree with TRBD2. This CDR3 has 17 amino acids. The J segment lost 0 bases and the V segment lost 4 bases, leaving 8 bases of the junction unmatched. The CDR3 loop reads CASSSSYGTSGSYEQYF. The CDR3 coding sequence is TGTGCCAGCAGTTCGTCTTACGGGACTAGCGGCTCCTACGAGCAGTACTTC.

At least ten counts were recorded for this clonotype. J is TRBJ2-7 and V is TRBV29-1; 10 positions match TRBD2. CDR1 is SQVTM and CDR2 is ANQGSEA in the germline V gene. The junction had 5 bases not matched to a gene; V was cut back by 7 bases and J by 2 bases. The CDR3 length is 13 residues. For the CDR3, the DNA is TGCAGCGCCCTCGGACTAGCGGCCTACGAGCAGTACTTC. Its protein product is CSALGLAAYEQYF.

This clonotype showed up many times. V and J are TRBV12-3 or TRBV12-4 and TRBJ1-1, with no clear D. V lost 3 bases and J lost 2, with 10 bases in between. CDR3 length equals 14 residues. CDR3 sequence (DNA): TGTGCCAGCAGTTTTCGGCCGGTAAACACTGAAGCTTTCTTT. Translation gives CASSFRPVNTEAFF.

This clonotype occurred many times. The rearrangement links TRBV3-1 to TRBJ1-1; possible D gene TRBD1, 5 bases. V was cut by 7 bases and J by 2 bases, with 23 bases left in between. The germline CDR1 and CDR2 sequences are LGHDT and YNNKEL (reference sequence). This CDR3 has 17 amino acids. CDR3 nucleotides: TGTGCCAGCATTCCGACAGAGGGGACCAGTCCCAACACTGAAGCTTTCTTT. This translates into CASIPTEGTSPNTEAFF.